The rows below give T cell receptor beta chains drawn from one sample of a study of Graves' ophthalmopathy and Graves' hyperthyroidism. TCRdb re-called the multiplex PCR reads with MiXCR, one entry per CDR3 protein. This table has approximately 380,000 distinct CDR3 sequences, around 21% appearing once. Sample: peripheral blood. These receptor sequences come from a woman between 18 and 29 years old with stable Graves' hyperthyroidism. Each CDR3 is given with its conserved first and last residue. Fields, in order: D gene, V gene, clone size, J gene, CDR3 length, CDR3 DNA, CDR3 protein. The D gene is left open where the match is weak. A row's size may be missing; if present it is once, few, many or a size class.

D: TRBD1; V: TRBV7-2; size: many; J: TRBJ2-5; length: 14; DNA: TGTGCCAGCAGCCCGAACAGGGGGTTGGAGACCCAGTACTTC; CDR3: CASSPNRGLETQYF
D: TRBD1; V: TRBV6-1; size: many; J: TRBJ2-7; length: 12; DNA: TGTGCCGGTTCACAGGGGATGGTCGAGCAGTACTTC; CDR3: CAGSQGMVEQYF
D: TRBD1; V: TRBV20-1; size: many; J: TRBJ1-2; length: 13; DNA: TGCAGTGCTAGACCAAACACAGGGGATGGCTACACCTTC; CDR3: CSARPNTGDGYTF
D: TRBD1; V: TRBV5-1; size: many; J: TRBJ2-6; length: 17; DNA: TGCGCCAGCAGCTTAACAGGGGGCGTTTCTGGGGCCAACGTCCTGACTTTC; CDR3: CASSLTGGVSGANVLTF
D: -; V: TRBV5-1; size: once; J: TRBJ2-7; length: 14; DNA: TGCGCCAGCAGCTTGACTATCGGGTCCTACGATCAGTACTTC; CDR3: CASSLTIGSYDQYF
D: -; V: TRBV6-5; size: few; J: TRBJ1-1; length: 15; DNA: TGTGCCAGCAGTTCACGGGGGATCGGAGGGACTGAAGCTTTCTTT; CDR3: CASSSRGIGGTEAFF
D: -; V: TRBV7-9; size: many; J: TRBJ2-6; length: 16; DNA: TGTGCCAGCAGCCGCCCGGGATCCCCTGGGGCCAACGTCCTGACTTTC; CDR3: CASSRPGSPGANVLTF
D: -; V: TRBV18; size: few; J: TRBJ1-5; length: 12; DNA: TGTGCCAGCTCCCGGGCCGATCAGCCCCAGCATTTT; CDR3: CASSRADQPQHF
D: -; V: TRBV6-5; size: -; J: TRBJ1-5; length: 14; DNA: TGTGCCAGCAGTTGCTCGGCGAGAGTGTGCGCCCAGCATTTT; CDR3: CASSCSARVCAQHF
D: TRBD1; V: TRBV12-3/TRBV12-4; size: -; J: TRBJ2-7; length: 13; DNA: TGTGGCGGCAGTTGGACAGGGGCCGACGAGCAGTACTTC; CDR3: CGGSWTGADEQYF
D: TRBD1; V: TRBV19; size: many; J: TRBJ1-2; length: 12; DNA: TGTGCCAGTAGCAGGACAGGAAGTGGCTACACCTTC; CDR3: CASSRTGSGYTF
D: -; V: TRBV19; size: -; J: TRBJ1-3; length: 15; DNA: TGTGCCAGTAGTATTCGACAGAGCTCTGGAAACACCATATATTTT; CDR3: CASSIRQSSGNTIYF
D: -; V: TRBV2; size: -; J: TRBJ2-5; length: 13; DNA: TGTGCCAGCAGTGAATTGAGGCGGGAGACCCAGTACTTC; CDR3: CASSELRRETQYF
D: TRBD1; V: TRBV6-1; size: -; J: TRBJ1-2; length: 13; DNA: TGTGCCAGCAGTGGAGGGACAGGGGATGGCTACAGCTTC; CDR3: CASSGGTGDGYSF
D: TRBD1; V: TRBV15; size: many; J: TRBJ2-7; length: 17; DNA: TGTGCCACCAGCAGAGATCAGATGGGGACAGGGACCTACGAGCAGTACTTC; CDR3: CATSRDQMGTGTYEQYF
D: -; V: TRBV20-1; size: many; J: TRBJ2-2; length: 16; DNA: TGCAGTGCTAGAGGCTACGGATTCCCTAACACCGGGGAGCTGTTTTTT; CDR3: CSARGYGFPNTGELFF
D: -; V: TRBV2; size: -; J: TRBJ1-6; length: 15; DNA: TGTGCCAGCAGTGACGAGAGCTCCTATAATTCACCCCTCCACTTT; CDR3: CASSDESSYNSPLHF
D: TRBD1; V: TRBV20-1; size: many; J: TRBJ2-7; length: 14; DNA: TGCAGTGCAGCGGGACAGGGGAACTCCTACGAGCAGTACTTC; CDR3: CSAAGQGNSYEQYF
D: -; V: TRBV6-2/TRBV6-3; size: many; J: TRBJ1-1; length: 15; DNA: TGTGCCAGCAGTTACCTCAGTAGACGGAACACTGAAGCTTTCTTT; CDR3: CASSYLSRRNTEAFF
D: TRBD2; V: TRBV12-3/TRBV12-4; size: -; J: TRBJ2-1; length: 16; DNA: TGTGCCAGCAGTTTGGGGACTAGCCGAATACTAAATGAGCAGTTCTTC; CDR3: CASSLGTSRILNEQFF
D: -; V: TRBV6-5; size: -; J: TRBJ1-1; length: 14; DNA: TGTGCCAGCAGTTCCGTGGACAGGAACACTGAAGCTTTCTTT; CDR3: CASSSVDRNTEAFF
D: -; V: TRBV6-2/TRBV6-3; size: -; J: TRBJ1-1; length: 12; DNA: TGTGCCAGCAGAACAGGGTTCGCTGAAGCTTTCTTT; CDR3: CASRTGFAEAFF
D: -; V: TRBV11-2; size: -; J: TRBJ1-5; length: 16; DNA: TGTGCCAGCAGCCCCCTCCCTGGACAGTACAATCAGCCCCAGCATTTT; CDR3: CASSPLPGQYNQPQHF
D: -; V: TRBV7-2; size: many; J: TRBJ1-1; length: 14; DNA: TGTGCCAGCAGCTTATTCAGGTCGGGCACTGAAGCTTTCTTT; CDR3: CASSLFRSGTEAFF
D: -; V: TRBV20-1; size: once; J: TRBJ2-6; length: 16; DNA: TGCAGTGCGACAAGCGGACAGACCTCTGGGGCCAACGTCCTGACTTTC; CDR3: CSATSGQTSGANVLTF
D: -; V: TRBV6-5; size: many; J: TRBJ2-4; length: 12; DNA: TGTGCCAGCAGTTACTCGGGGGACATTCAGTACTTC; CDR3: CASSYSGDIQYF
D: -; V: TRBV12-3/TRBV12-4; size: -; J: TRBJ1-2; length: 13; DNA: TGTGCCAGCACGAGACAGGCGCGATATGGCTACACCTTC; CDR3: CASTRQARYGYTF
D: -; V: TRBV7-8; size: many; J: TRBJ2-7; length: 15; DNA: TGTGCCAGCAGCCCTAAAGACCTGATCCTCTACGAGCAGTACTTC; CDR3: CASSPKDLILYEQYF
D: -; V: TRBV2; size: many; J: TRBJ2-7; length: 12; DNA: TGTGCCAGCAGTGAAAAGGCTTACGAGCAGTACTTC; CDR3: CASSEKAYEQYF
D: TRBD1; V: TRBV12-3/TRBV12-4; size: many; J: TRBJ1-2; length: 15; DNA: TGTGCCAGCAGTTTGACAGGACAGGGAAACTATGGCTACACCTTC; CDR3: CASSLTGQGNYGYTF
D: -; V: TRBV28; size: many; J: TRBJ2-7; length: 12; DNA: TGTGCCAGCATGAGGTCAGGTTACGAGCAGTACTTC; CDR3: CASMRSGYEQYF
D: -; V: TRBV12-3/TRBV12-4; size: many; J: TRBJ1-5; length: 13; DNA: TGTGCCAGCGGACCGGGGGGTTTACAGCCCCAGCATTTT; CDR3: CASGPGGLQPQHF
D: -; V: TRBV20-1; size: many; J: TRBJ2-3; length: 13; DNA: TGCAGTGCTGGAAGGGACGGTACAGATACGCAGTATTTT; CDR3: CSAGRDGTDTQYF
D: -; V: TRBV20-1; size: few; J: TRBJ1-2; length: 16; DNA: TGCAGTGCTAGAGATCTCCGCAGGACGGACTCCTATGGCTACACCTTC; CDR3: CSARDLRRTDSYGYTF
D: -; V: TRBV11-2; size: many; J: TRBJ2-5; length: 15; DNA: TGTGCCAGCAGCTTAAAGGGAGGCCGGGGGGAGACCCAGTACTTC; CDR3: CASSLKGGRGETQYF
D: -; V: TRBV13; size: many; J: TRBJ1-2; length: 15; DNA: TGTGCCAGCAGCTTAGAGGGATCCTCTAACTATGGCTACACCTTC; CDR3: CASSLEGSSNYGYTF
D: TRBD2; V: TRBV6-1; size: -; J: TRBJ2-5; length: 15; DNA: TGTGCCAGCAGTGTATACGGGACTAGGGGGGAGACCCAGTACTTC; CDR3: CASSVYGTRGETQYF
D: TRBD1; V: TRBV12-3/TRBV12-4; size: many; J: TRBJ1-5; length: 14; DNA: TGTGCCAGCAGTATGGACAGGGGTTATCAGCCCCAGCATTTT; CDR3: CASSMDRGYQPQHF
D: -; V: TRBV25-1; size: -; J: TRBJ2-2; length: 14; DNA: TGTGCCAGCAGTATATCAGTCGGGGTTGGGGAGCTGTTTTTT; CDR3: CASSISVGVGELFF